These T cell receptor beta chains were read from a single sample in a study of Ad26.COV2.S vaccination and SARS-CoV-2 variants. Profiled with immunoSEQ multiplex PCR; TCRdb holds only in-frame clones, not every one. Found here are about 480,000 clones, roughly 85% of them singletons; the top ten hold 9.5% to 15%. The material sequenced was peripheral blood, taken in a trial of Ad26.COV2.S vaccine versus placebo. The receptor source for this set is a person aged 18 to 59 who received the Ad26.COV2.S COVID-19 vaccine or a placebo. The CDR3 runs from the conserved cysteine through the conserved F or W. D genes are given only for firm matches. Expanded clones are given a class, and other clones once, few, many or no size at all.

v_call	d_call	clone_size	j_call	cdr3_aa	cdr3_nt
TRBV14	NA	few	TRBJ2-7	CASSQDLGKWYYEQYF	TGTGCCAGCAGCCAAGATTTGGGGAAATGGTACTACGAGCAGTACTTC
TRBV4-2	TRBD1	NA	TRBJ2-7	CASSQEGQGRDLNYEQYF	TGTGCCAGCAGCCAAGAAGGACAGGGACGGGACTTAAACTACGAGCAGTACTTC
TRBV5-1	NA	few	TRBJ1-5	CASSSEGINQPQHF	TGCGCCAGCAGCTCGGAAGGGATCAATCAGCCCCAGCATTTT
TRBV7-2	NA	NA	TRBJ2-7	CASSARATAEQYF	TGTGCCAGCAGCGCCCGGGCCACCGCGGAGCAGTACTTC
TRBV10-3	NA	NA	TRBJ1-6	CAIKLIPPLHF	TGTGCCATCAAGCTAATACCACCCCTCCACTTT
TRBV6-5	TRBD1	NA	TRBJ1-2	CASRAPGQHLYGYTF	TGTGCCAGCAGGGCACCGGGACAGCATCTCTATGGCTACACCTTC
TRBV19	NA	few	TRBJ1-5	CASSTTGGNQPQHF	TGTGCCAGTAGTACGACCGGGGGGAATCAGCCCCAGCATTTT
TRBV2	TRBD2	NA	TRBJ2-1	CASTRMTSGINEQFF	TGTGCCAGCACCAGAATGACTAGCGGGATCAATGAGCAGTTCTTC
TRBV30	TRBD1	NA	TRBJ1-4	CAWSSTGFREKLFF	TGTGCCTGGAGCTCGACAGGGTTTCGAGAAAAACTGTTTTTT
TRBV4-1	TRBD1	once	TRBJ1-1	CASSQGQGNTEAFF	TGCGCCAGCAGCCAGGGACAGGGGAACACTGAAGCTTTCTTT
TRBV28	NA	NA	TRBJ2-7	CASSFNTPSSGYF	TGTGCCAGCAGTTTTAATACCCCCTCTTCGGGGTACTTC
TRBV27	NA	NA	TRBJ1-1	CASTFLEAFF	TGTGCCAGCACCTTTCTCGAAGCTTTCTTT
TRBV30	TRBD1	few	TRBJ1-2	CAWSVWTGVANYGYTF	TGTGCCTGGAGTGTGTGGACAGGAGTTGCTAACTATGGCTACACCTTC
TRBV28	TRBD2	NA	TRBJ2-1	CASSSVAGVGNEQFF	TGTGCCAGCAGTTCGGTAGCGGGAGTTGGGAATGAGCAGTTCTTC
TRBV10-3	TRBD1	NA	TRBJ1-5	CAISRDRENQPQHF	TGTGCCATCAGTCGCGACAGGGAAAATCAGCCCCAGCATTTT
TRBV27	NA	NA	TRBJ1-1	CASSFGKNTEAFF	TGTGCCAGCAGTTTTGGGAAGAACACTGAAGCTTTCTTT
TRBV10-3	NA	NA	TRBJ1-1	CAITRDATNTEAFF	TGTGCCATCACCAGGGACGCAACGAACACTGAAGCTTTCTTT
TRBV2	NA	NA	TRBJ1-6	CASRLGMGSPLHF	TGTGCCAGCAGGTTGGGGATGGGCTCACCCCTCCACTTT
TRBV7-9	TRBD2	NA	TRBJ2-7	CASGDYTYYEQYF	TGTGCCAGCGGGGACTACACTTACTACGAGCAGTACTTC
TRBV6-4	NA	NA	TRBJ2-2	CASSDPRGELFF	TGTGCCAGCAGTGACCCCAGAGGGGAGCTGTTTTTT
TRBV7-9	NA	NA	TRBJ1-2	CASSPTTWGYTF	TGTGCCAGCAGCCCTACGACATGGGGCTACACCTTC
TRBV30	NA	NA	TRBJ1-6	CAWSGYGGANSPLHF	TGTGCCTGGAGTGGATACGGGGGGGCGAATTCACCCCTCCACTTT
TRBV9	NA	once	TRBJ2-7	CASSVRTGVPYEQYF	TGTGCCAGCAGCGTTCGAACAGGCGTCCCCTACGAGCAGTACTTC
TRBV6-6	TRBD2	NA	TRBJ2-3	CASRKSGSAGDTQYF	TGTGCCAGCAGAAAAAGCGGGAGTGCAGGAGATACGCAGTATTTT
TRBV19	TRBD2	NA	TRBJ2-2	CATKREGLNTGELFF	TGTGCCACAAAGCGGGAGGGCCTCAACACCGGGGAGCTGTTTTTT
TRBV7-6	NA	NA	TRBJ1-5	CASSLYDNQPQHF	TGTGCCAGCAGCTTATACGACAATCAGCCCCAGCATTTT
TRBV28	NA	NA	TRBJ1-5	CASSTPRAGQPQHF	TGTGCCAGCAGTACCCCACGGGCGGGACAGCCCCAGCATTTT
TRBV28	NA	NA	TRBJ1-2	CASSRAPHGSGGYTF	TGTGCCAGCAGTCGTGCGCCACACGGTTCAGGAGGCTACACCTTC
TRBV28	NA	NA	TRBJ1-6	CASSPLDPPLHF	TGTGCCAGCAGTCCGCTGGACCCCCCCCTCCACTTT
TRBV7-3	NA	NA	TRBJ2-3	CASSLRLGTDTQYF	TGTGCCAGCAGCCTACGTCTGGGCACAGATACGCAGTATTTT
TRBV28	TRBD1	NA	TRBJ2-3	CASSPLGTGWTDTQYF	TGTGCCAGCAGCCCCCTCGGGACAGGGTGGACAGATACGCAGTATTTT
TRBV10-3	NA	NA	TRBJ2-3	CAISEGTDTQYF	TGTGCCATCAGTGAAGGGACAGATACGCAGTATTTT
TRBV11-2	NA	few	TRBJ1-6	CASSSPTEGSYNSPLHF	TGTGCCAGCAGCTCACCGACAGAGGGATCCTATAATTCACCCCTCCACTTT
TRBV7-6	NA	NA	TRBJ1-6	CASSLVQGSSYNSPLHF	TGTGCCAGCAGCTTAGTGCAGGGGAGCTCCTATAATTCACCCCTCCACTTT
TRBV28	NA	NA	TRBJ1-2	CASTGGRIYGYTF	TGTGCCAGCACCGGAGGACGGATCTATGGCTACACCTTC
TRBV12-3/TRBV12-4	NA	few	TRBJ2-2	CASSYGLTGELFF	TGTGCCAGCAGTTATGGCCTCACCGGGGAGCTGTTTTTT
TRBV11-3	TRBD2	NA	TRBJ2-1	CASSPSGGSYNEQFF	TGTGCCAGCAGCCCAAGCGGGGGGTCCTACAATGAGCAGTTCTTC
TRBV28	NA	NA	TRBJ2-1	CASSKRRKYNEQFF	TGTGCCAGCAGTAAGCGTAGGAAGTACAATGAGCAGTTCTTC
TRBV4-2	NA	NA	TRBJ2-7	CASSQERESGKKYF	TGTGCCAGCAGCCAAGAACGGGAAAGCGGAAAAAAGTACTTC
TRBV5-4	NA	NA	TRBJ2-7	CASSLVGSSYEQYF	TGTGCCAGCAGCTTGGTTGGGAGCTCCTACGAGCAGTACTTC
TRBV28	TRBD2	NA	TRBJ2-3	CASRIWTGLAATRSTDTQYF	TGTGCCAGCAGGATCTGGACAGGACTAGCGGCCACGAGAAGCACAGATACGCAGTATTTT
TRBV5-1	NA	NA	TRBJ2-3	CASSLAPTDTQYF	TGCGCCAGCAGCTTGGCCCCCACAGATACGCAGTATTTT
TRBV19	NA	NA	TRBJ2-5	CASSPLAGKGTETQYF	TGTGCCAGTAGTCCCCTGGCAGGTAAGGGGACGGAGACCCAGTACTTC
TRBV5-1	NA	NA	TRBJ1-3	CASSLRPRDLSSGNTIYF	TGCGCCAGCAGCTTGAGACCCCGGGACTTGAGCTCTGGAAACACCATATATTTT
TRBV5-1	NA	NA	TRBJ2-7	CASSLAPGGGSGFAYEQYF	TGCGCCAGCAGCTTGGCCCCGGGGGGCGGGAGTGGTTTCGCGTACGAGCAGTACTTC
TRBV5-1	NA	NA	TRBJ2-5	CASRQVRGTETQYF	TGCGCCAGCAGGCAAGTAAGGGGGACGGAGACCCAGTACTTC
TRBV28	NA	NA	TRBJ2-3	CASSFSGADTQYF	TGTGCCAGCAGTTTTTCAGGGGCAGATACGCAGTATTTT
TRBV2	TRBD1	NA	TRBJ2-6	CASRPGTGSGANVLTF	TGTGCCAGCCGTCCCGGGACAGGGTCTGGGGCCAACGTCCTGACTTTC
TRBV6-6	NA	NA	TRBJ2-1	CASSYHLDEQFF	TGTGCCAGCAGTTACCATCTCGATGAGCAGTTCTTC
TRBV2	NA	NA	TRBJ2-1	CASRKGSGANEQFF	TGTGCCAGCAGGAAAGGATCAGGGGCTAATGAGCAGTTCTTC
TRBV10-1	TRBD2	NA	TRBJ2-7	CASTTRVAGAYEQYF	TGCGCCAGCACGACCAGGGTAGCGGGCGCCTACGAGCAGTACTTC
TRBV5-1	TRBD1	NA	TRBJ2-1	CASIRDSYYNEQFF	TGCGCCAGCATCCGGGACAGCTACTACAATGAGCAGTTCTTC
TRBV12-3/TRBV12-4	NA	NA	TRBJ2-7	CASSGGRYEQYF	TGTGCCAGCAGTGGGGGACGGTACGAGCAGTACTTC